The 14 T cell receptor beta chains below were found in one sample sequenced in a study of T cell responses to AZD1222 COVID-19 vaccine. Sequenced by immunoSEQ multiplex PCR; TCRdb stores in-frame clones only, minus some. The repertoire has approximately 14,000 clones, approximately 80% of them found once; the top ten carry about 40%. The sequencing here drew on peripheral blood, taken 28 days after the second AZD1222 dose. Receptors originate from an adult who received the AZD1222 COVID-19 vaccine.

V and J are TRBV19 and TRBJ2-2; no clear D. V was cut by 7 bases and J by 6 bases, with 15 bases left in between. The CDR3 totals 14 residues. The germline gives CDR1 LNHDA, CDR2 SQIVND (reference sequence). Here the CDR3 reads CASIWQDGPGELFF. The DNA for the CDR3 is TGTGCCAGTATTTGGCAGGATGGGCCCGGGGAGCTGTTTTTT.

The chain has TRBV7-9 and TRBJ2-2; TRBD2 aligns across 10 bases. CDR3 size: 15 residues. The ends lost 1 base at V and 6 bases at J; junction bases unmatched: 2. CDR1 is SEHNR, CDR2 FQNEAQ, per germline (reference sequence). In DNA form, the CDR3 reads TGTGCCAGCAGCTTAGAAGCGGGAGGGGCCGGGGAGCTGTTTTTT. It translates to CASSLEAGGAGELFF.

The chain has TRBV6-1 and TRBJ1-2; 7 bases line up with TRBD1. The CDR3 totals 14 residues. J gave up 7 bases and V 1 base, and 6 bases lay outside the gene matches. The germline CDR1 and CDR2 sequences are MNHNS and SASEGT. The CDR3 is CASSEGQGSGGYTF. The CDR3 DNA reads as TGTGCCAGCAGTGAAGGACAGGGAAGCGGTGGCTACACCTTC.

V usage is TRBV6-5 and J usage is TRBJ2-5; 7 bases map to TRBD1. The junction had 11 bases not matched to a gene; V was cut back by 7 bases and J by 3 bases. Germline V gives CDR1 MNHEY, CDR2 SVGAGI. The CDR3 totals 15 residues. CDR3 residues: CASTPVRGQEETQYF. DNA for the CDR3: TGTGCCAGCACCCCGGTCCGTGGACAGGAAGAGACCCAGTACTTC.

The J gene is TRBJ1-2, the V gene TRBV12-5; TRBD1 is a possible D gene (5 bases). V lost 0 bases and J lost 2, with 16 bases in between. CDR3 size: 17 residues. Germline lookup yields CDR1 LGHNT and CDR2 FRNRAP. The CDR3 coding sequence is TGTGCTAGTGGTTTGGTACGGCCGGGACCGCAAAACTATGGCTACACCTTC. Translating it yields CASGLVRPGPQNYGYTF.

CDR3 sequence: CASMRGGNEQFF. The CDR3 region has the DNA TGTGCCAGCATGAGGGGAGGTAATGAGCAGTTCTTC. The chain is built from TRBV2 and TRBJ2-1; a weak D match, TRBD2 (6 bases). The CDR3 is made up of 12 amino acids. CDR1 and CDR2 (germline): SNHLY, FYNNEI. V lost 7 bases to trimming and J lost 7 bases, with 11 bases between them.

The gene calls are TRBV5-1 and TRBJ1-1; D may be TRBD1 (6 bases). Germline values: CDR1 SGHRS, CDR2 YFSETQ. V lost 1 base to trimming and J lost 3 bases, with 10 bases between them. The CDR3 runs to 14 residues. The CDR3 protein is CASSLWGQDTEAFF. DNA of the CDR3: TGCGCCAGCAGCTTGTGGGGGCAGGACACTGAAGCTTTCTTT.

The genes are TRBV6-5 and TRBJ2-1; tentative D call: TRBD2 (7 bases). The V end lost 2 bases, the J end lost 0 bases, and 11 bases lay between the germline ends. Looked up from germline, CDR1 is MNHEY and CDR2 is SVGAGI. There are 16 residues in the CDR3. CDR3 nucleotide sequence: TGTGCCAGCAGTTACGGGGGGGGGCGCTCCTACAATGAGCAGTTCTTC. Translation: CASSYGGGRSYNEQFF.

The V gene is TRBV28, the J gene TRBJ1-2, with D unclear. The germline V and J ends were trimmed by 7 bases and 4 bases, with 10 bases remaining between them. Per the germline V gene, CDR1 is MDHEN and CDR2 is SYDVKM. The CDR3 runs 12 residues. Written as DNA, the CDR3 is TGTGCCAGCATAAGCCTTGGCTATGGCTACACCTTC. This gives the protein CASISLGYGYTF.

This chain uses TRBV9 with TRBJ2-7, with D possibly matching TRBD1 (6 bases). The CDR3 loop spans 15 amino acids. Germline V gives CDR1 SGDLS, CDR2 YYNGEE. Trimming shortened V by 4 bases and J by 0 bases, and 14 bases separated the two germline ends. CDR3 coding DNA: TGTGCCAGCAGCCTTTCATGGACAGCCTCCTACGAGCAGTACTTC. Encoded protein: CASSLSWTASYEQYF.

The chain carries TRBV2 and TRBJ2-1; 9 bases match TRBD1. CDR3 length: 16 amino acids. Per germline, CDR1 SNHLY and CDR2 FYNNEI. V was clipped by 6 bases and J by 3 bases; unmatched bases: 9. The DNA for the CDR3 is TGTGCCAGCAGCGCCAGGGGGGACAGGGTCTACAATGAGCAGTTCTTC. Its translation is CASSARGDRVYNEQFF.

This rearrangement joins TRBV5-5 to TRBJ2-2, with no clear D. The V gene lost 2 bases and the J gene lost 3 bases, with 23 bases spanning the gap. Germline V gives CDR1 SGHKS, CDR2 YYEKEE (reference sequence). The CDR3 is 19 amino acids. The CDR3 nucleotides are TGTGCCAGCAGCTTTTCTGTCCGGAGCCCTTACGTGGACACCGGGGAGCTGTTTTTT. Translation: CASSFSVRSPYVDTGELFF.

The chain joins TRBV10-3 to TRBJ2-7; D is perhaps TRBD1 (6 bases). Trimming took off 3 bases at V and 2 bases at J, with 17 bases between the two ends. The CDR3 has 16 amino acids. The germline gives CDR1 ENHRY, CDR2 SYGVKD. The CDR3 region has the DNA TGTGCCATCAGTGAAATGTCCGGGACACTTACCTACGAGCAGTACTTC. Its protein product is CAISEMSGTLTYEQYF.

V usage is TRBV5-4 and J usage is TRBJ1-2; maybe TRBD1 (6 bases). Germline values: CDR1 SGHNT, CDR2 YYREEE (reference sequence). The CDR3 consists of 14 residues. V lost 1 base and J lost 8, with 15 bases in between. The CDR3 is CASSLTGRLGGYTF. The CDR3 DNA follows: TGTGCCAGCAGCTTGACAGGGAGGCTCGGAGGCTACACCTTC.